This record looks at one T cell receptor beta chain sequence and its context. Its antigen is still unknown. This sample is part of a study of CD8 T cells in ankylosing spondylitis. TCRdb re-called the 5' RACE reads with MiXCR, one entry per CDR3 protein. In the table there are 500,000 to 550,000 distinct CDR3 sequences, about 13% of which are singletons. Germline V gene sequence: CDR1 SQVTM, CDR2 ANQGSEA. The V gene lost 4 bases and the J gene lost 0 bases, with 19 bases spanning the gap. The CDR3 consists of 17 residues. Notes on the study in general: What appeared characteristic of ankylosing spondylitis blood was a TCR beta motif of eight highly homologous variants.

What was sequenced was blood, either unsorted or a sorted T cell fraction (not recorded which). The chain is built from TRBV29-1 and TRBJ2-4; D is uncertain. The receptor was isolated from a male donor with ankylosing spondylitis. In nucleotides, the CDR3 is TGCAGCGTTGGAGGAAAGCAAACCTACGGAGCCAAAAACATTCAGTACTTC. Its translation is CSVGGKQTYGAKNIQYF.